What follows is one TCR beta chain and its context. Its matching antigen is unknown. These data come from a study of T cell responses to AZD1222 COVID-19 vaccine. Overall study: Pooled in the analysis were second doses at about 4 or about 12 weeks. Broader study findings: Repertoire sampling happened only post peak T cell response. A rise in Spike-specific TCR breadth and depth followed two AZD1222 doses. Among the donors, most were white British and more were female, and clonal diversity was possibly underestimated.

Method: immunoSEQ multiplex PCR; TCRdb's copy keeps in-frame clones and lacks some. The data show 150,000 or so clones, 90% seen once. This material consisted of peripheral blood, taken on day 0 of AZD1222 vaccination. The TCR comes from an adult in good health.

In DNA, the CDR3 is TGCAGTGCTAGTCCAGGGGGACGGTTCTACGAGCAGTACTTC. Translating gives CSASPGGRFYEQYF. The chain couples TRBV20-1 to TRBJ2-7, with TRBD1 identical over 7 bases. The J segment lost 3 bases and the V segment lost 3 bases, leaving 8 bases of the junction unmatched. Germline CDR1 reads DFQATT; CDR2 reads SNEGSKA (reference sequence). The CDR3 has 14 amino acids.